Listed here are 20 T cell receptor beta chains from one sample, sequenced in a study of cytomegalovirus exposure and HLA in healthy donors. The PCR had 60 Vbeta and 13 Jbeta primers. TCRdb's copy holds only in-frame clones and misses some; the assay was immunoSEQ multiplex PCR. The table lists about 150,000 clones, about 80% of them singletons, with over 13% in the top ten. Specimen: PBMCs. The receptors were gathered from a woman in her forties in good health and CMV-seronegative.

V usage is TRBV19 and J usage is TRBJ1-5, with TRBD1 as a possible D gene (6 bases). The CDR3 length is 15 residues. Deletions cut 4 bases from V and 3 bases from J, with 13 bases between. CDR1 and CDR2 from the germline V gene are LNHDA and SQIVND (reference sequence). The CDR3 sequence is CASSTYRAHNQPQHF. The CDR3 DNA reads TGTGCCAGTAGTACGTACAGGGCCCACAATCAGCCCCAGCATTTT.

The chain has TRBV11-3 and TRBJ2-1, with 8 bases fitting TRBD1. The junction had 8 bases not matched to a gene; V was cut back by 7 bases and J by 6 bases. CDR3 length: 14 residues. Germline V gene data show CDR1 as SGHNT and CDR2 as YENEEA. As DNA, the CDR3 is TGTGCCAGCACCACCGCCGGGACAGGCAATGAGCAGTTCTTC. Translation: CASTTAGTGNEQFF.

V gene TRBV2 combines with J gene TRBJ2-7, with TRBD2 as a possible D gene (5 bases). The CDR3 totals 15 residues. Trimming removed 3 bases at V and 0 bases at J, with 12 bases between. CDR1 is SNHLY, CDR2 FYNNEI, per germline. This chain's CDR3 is CASSEGDHNSYEQYF. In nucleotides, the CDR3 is TGTGCCAGCAGTGAGGGAGACCATAACTCCTACGAGCAGTACTTC.

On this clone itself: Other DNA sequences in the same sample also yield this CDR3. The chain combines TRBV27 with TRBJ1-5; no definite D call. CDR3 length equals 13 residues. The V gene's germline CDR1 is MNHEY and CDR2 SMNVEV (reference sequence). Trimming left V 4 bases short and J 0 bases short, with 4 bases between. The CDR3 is CASSWASNQPQHF. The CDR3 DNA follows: TGTGCCAGCAGTTGGGCTAGCAATCAGCCCCAGCATTTT.

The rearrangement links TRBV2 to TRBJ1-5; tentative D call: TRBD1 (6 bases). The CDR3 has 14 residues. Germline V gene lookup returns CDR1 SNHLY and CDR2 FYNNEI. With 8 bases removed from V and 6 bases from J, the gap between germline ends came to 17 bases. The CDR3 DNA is TGTGCCAGCCGGGAGGACAGTCTCTCTCAGCCCCAGCATTTT. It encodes CASREDSLSQPQHF. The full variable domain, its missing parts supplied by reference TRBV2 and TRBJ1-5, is EPEVTQTPSHQVTQMGQEVILRCVPISNHLYFYWYRQILGQKVEFLVSFYNNEISEKSEIFDDQFSVERPDGSNFTLKIRSTKLEDSAMYFCASREDSLSQPQHFGDGTRLSIL.

DNA for the CDR3: TGCGCCAGCAACTCACAGGGGACCTCCTCCCAAGAGACCCAGTACTTC. Protein sequence: CASNSQGTSSQETQYF. V is TRBV5-1 and J is TRBJ2-5; 7 positions match TRBD1. This CDR3 contains 16 residues. The junction had 12 bases not matched to a gene; V was cut back by 6 bases and J by 1 base. Germline-derived CDR1 and CDR2 are SGHRS and YFSETQ.

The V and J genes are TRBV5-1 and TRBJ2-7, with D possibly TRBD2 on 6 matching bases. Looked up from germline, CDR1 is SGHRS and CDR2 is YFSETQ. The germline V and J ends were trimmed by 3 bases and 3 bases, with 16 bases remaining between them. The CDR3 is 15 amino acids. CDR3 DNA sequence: TGCGCCAGCAGCTCCTCCGAGACTAGACTCTACGAGCAGTACTTC. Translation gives CASSSSETRLYEQYF.

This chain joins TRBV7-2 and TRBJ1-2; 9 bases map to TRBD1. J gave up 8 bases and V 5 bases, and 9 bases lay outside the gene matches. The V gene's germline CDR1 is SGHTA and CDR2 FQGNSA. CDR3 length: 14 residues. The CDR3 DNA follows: TGTGCCAGCAGCCTAAGGGACAGGGCTGGGGGCTACACCTTC. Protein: CASSLRDRAGGYTF.

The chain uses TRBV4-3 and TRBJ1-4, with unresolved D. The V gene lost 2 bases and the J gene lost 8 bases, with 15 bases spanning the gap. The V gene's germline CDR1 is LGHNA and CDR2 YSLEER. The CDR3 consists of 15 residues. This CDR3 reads CASSQHRAGGEKLFF. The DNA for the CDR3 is TGCGCCAGCAGCCAACACCGGGCGGGTGGAGAAAAACTGTTTTTT.

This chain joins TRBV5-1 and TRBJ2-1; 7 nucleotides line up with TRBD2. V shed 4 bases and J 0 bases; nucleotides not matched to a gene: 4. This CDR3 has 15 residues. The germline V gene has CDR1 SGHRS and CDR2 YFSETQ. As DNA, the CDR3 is TGCGCCAGCAGCCCGACTAGCAGCTCCTACAATGAGCAGTTCTTC. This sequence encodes CASSPTSSSYNEQFF.

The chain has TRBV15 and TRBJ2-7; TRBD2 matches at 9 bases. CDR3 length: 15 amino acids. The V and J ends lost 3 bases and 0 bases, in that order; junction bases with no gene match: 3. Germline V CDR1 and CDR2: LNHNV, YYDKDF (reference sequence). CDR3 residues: CATSRISGSSYEQYF. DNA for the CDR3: TGTGCCACCAGCAGGATTAGCGGGAGCTCCTACGAGCAGTACTTC.

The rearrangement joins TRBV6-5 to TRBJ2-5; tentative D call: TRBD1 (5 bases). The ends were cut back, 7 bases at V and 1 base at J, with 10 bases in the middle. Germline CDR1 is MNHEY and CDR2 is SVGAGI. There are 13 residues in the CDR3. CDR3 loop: CASTGAFQETQYF. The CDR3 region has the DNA TGTGCCAGCACTGGGGCATTCCAAGAGACCCAGTACTTC.

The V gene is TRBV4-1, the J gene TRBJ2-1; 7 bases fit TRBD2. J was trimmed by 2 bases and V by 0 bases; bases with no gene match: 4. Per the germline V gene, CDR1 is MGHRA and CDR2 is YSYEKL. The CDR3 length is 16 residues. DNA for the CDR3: TGCGCCAGCAGCCAAGACGCTAGCGGACCCTACAATGAGCAGTTCTTC. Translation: CASSQDASGPYNEQFF.

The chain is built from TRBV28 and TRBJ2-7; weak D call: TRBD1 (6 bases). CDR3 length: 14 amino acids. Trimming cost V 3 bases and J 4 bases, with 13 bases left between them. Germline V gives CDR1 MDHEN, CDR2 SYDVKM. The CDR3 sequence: CASSFWTVQYEQYF. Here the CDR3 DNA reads TGTGCCAGCAGTTTTTGGACAGTTCAATACGAGCAGTACTTC. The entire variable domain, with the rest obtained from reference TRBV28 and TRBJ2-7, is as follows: DVKVTQSSRYLVKRTGEKVFLECVQDMDHENMFWYRQDPGLGLRLIYFSYDVKMKEKGDIPEGYSVSREKKERFSLILESASTNQTSMYLCASSFWTVQYEQYFGPGTRLTVT.

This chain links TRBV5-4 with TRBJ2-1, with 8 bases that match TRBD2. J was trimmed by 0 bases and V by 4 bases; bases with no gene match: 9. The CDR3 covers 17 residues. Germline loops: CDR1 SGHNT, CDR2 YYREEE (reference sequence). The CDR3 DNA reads TGTGCCAGCAGCCCCGAGTCGGGGACTAGCTCCTACAATGAGCAGTTCTTC. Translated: CASSPESGTSSYNEQFF.

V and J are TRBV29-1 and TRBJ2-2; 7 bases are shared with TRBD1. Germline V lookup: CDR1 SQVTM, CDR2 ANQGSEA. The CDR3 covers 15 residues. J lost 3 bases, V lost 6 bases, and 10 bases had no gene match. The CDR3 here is CSVGEGGRDTGELFF. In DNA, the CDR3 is TGCAGCGTCGGTGAAGGGGGCCGGGACACCGGGGAGCTGTTTTTT.

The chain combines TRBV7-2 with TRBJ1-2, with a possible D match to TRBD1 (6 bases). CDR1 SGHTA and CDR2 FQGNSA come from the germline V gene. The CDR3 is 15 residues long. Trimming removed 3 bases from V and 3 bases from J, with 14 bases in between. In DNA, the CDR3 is TGTGCCAGCAGCTTCGGGACAAGTCAGGACTATGGCTACACCTTC. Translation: CASSFGTSQDYGYTF. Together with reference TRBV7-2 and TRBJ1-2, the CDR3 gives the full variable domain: GAGVSQSPSNKVTEKGKDVELRCDPISGHTALYWYRQSLGQGLEFLIYFQGNSAPDKSGLPSDRFSAERTGGSVSTLTIQRTQQEDSAVYLCASSFGTSQDYGYTFGSGTRLTVV.

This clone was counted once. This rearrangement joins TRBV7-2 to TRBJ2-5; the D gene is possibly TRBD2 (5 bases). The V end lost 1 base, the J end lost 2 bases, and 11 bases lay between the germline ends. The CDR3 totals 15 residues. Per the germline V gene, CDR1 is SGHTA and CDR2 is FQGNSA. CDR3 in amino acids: CASSLGPAEQETQYF. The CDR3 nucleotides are TGTGCCAGCAGCTTAGGCCCAGCGGAACAAGAGACCCAGTACTTC.

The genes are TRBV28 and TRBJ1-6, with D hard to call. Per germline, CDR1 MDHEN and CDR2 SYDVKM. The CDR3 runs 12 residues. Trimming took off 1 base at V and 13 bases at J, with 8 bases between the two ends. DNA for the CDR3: TGTGCCAGCAGTTTATTGTCCCGGCCCCTCCACTTT. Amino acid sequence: CASSLLSRPLHF.

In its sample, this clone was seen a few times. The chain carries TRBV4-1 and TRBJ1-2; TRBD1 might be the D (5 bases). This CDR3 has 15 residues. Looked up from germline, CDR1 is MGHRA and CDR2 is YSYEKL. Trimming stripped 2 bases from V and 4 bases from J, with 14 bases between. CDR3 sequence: CASSQTDSDIYGYTF. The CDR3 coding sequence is TGCGCCAGCAGCCAAACCGATTCGGACATCTATGGCTACACCTTC.